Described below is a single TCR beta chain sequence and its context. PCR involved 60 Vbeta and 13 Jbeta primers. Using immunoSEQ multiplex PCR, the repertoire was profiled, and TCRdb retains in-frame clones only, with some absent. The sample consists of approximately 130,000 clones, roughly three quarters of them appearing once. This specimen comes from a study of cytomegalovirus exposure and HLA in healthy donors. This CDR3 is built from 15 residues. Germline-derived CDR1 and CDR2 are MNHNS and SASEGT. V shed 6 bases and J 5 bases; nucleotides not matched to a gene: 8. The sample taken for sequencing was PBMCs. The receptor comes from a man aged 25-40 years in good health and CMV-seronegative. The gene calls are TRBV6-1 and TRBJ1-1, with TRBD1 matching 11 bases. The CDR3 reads CASRFGQGAWTEAFF. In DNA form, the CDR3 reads TGTGCCAGCAGATTCGGACAGGGGGCGTGGACTGAAGCTTTCTTT.